These T cell receptor beta chains were read from a single sample in a study of blood T cells in healthy people across ages. TCRdb reanalysed the 5' RACE reads using MiXCR and keeps one entry per CDR3 protein. Of approximately 780,000 distinct CDR3 sequences in the sample, 25% to 30% were seen once. These same records also appear under a second study, on T cells of mothers and their children.

Source material: blood. These receptors came from a boy aged 5-17 years in good health. CDR3s include the opening cysteine and the closing phenylalanine or tryptophan. D genes are given only for firm matches. Size values are once, few and many counts, or a class for expanded clones, and some rows have none.

j_gene: TRBJ2-1; d_gene: NA; v_gene: TRBV29-1; abundance: NA; CDR3aa: CSVRPLGAIEQFF; CDR3nt: TGCAGCGTCCGCCCCCTGGGGGCGATTGAGCAGTTCTTC
j_gene: TRBJ2-7; d_gene: TRBD1; v_gene: TRBV30; abundance: NA; CDR3aa: CAWMKQGAYEQYF; CDR3nt: TGTGCCTGGATGAAACAGGGGGCCTACGAGCAGTACTTC
j_gene: TRBJ2-1; d_gene: TRBD2; v_gene: TRBV5-1; abundance: NA; CDR3aa: CASSFSGAGTSEQFF; CDR3nt: TGCGCCAGCAGTTTCAGCGGGGCCGGAACGAGTGAGCAGTTCTTC
j_gene: TRBJ1-2; d_gene: NA; v_gene: TRBV5-1; abundance: NA; CDR3aa: CASSKTENYGYTF; CDR3nt: TGCGCCAGCAGCAAGACAGAGAACTATGGCTACACCTTC
j_gene: TRBJ1-4; d_gene: TRBD1; v_gene: TRBV6-5; abundance: NA; CDR3aa: CASSHGTGNIEKLFF; CDR3nt: TGTGCCAGCAGTCACGGGACAGGGAACATAGAAAAACTGTTTTTT
j_gene: TRBJ2-5; d_gene: NA; v_gene: TRBV11-2; abundance: NA; CDR3aa: CASSLDQTAYQETQYF; CDR3nt: TGTGCCAGCAGCTTAGACCAGACAGCGTACCAAGAGACCCAGTACTTC
j_gene: TRBJ1-2; d_gene: TRBD1; v_gene: TRBV20-1; abundance: once; CDR3aa: CSARSASGTAYGYTF; CDR3nt: TGCAGTGCTAGGTCAGCATCCGGGACAGCCTATGGCTACACCTTC
j_gene: TRBJ1-1; d_gene: NA; v_gene: TRBV2; abundance: NA; CDR3aa: CASSEYRVRTEAFF; CDR3nt: TGTGCCAGCAGTGAATACAGGGTTCGGACTGAAGCTTTCTTT
j_gene: TRBJ1-4; d_gene: NA; v_gene: TRBV29-1; abundance: NA; CDR3aa: CSVELSEKLFF; CDR3nt: TGCAGCGTTGAACTTAGTGAAAAACTGTTTTTT
j_gene: TRBJ2-7; d_gene: TRBD2; v_gene: TRBV19; abundance: NA; CDR3aa: CASSVRWEGSYEQYF; CDR3nt: TGTGCCAGTAGTGTGAGGTGGGAGGGCTCCTACGAGCAGTACTTC
j_gene: TRBJ2-3; d_gene: TRBD2; v_gene: TRBV5-1; abundance: few; CDR3aa: CASSLRSRASGSTDTQYF; CDR3nt: TGCGCCAGCAGCTTGAGAAGCCGGGCTAGCGGTAGCACAGATACGCAGTATTTT
j_gene: TRBJ2-5; d_gene: NA; v_gene: TRBV5-1; abundance: NA; CDR3aa: CASSWIDGSYEQHF; CDR3nt: TGCGCCAGCAGCTGGATTGACGGTTCCTACGAGCAGCACTTC
j_gene: TRBJ2-7; d_gene: TRBD1; v_gene: TRBV4-1; abundance: NA; CDR3aa: CASSQDPSDRGREQHF; CDR3nt: TGCGCCAGCAGCCAAGATCCCTCGGACAGGGGGCGAGAGCAGCACTTC
j_gene: TRBJ2-7; d_gene: NA; v_gene: TRBV4-1; abundance: few; CDR3aa: CASSQGPGVEQYF; CDR3nt: TGCGCCAGCAGCCAAGGGCCAGGGGTCGAGCAGTACTTC
j_gene: TRBJ1-1; d_gene: NA; v_gene: TRBV19; abundance: NA; CDR3aa: CATHDTGGGFWSEAFF; CDR3nt: TGTGCCACCCACGATACGGGCGGAGGCTTCTGGTCTGAAGCTTTCTTT
j_gene: TRBJ2-4; d_gene: NA; v_gene: TRBV23-1; abundance: NA; CDR3aa: CASSGPGADKNIQYF; CDR3nt: TGCGCCAGCAGTGGCCCGGGGGCGGACAAAAACATTCAGTACTTC
j_gene: TRBJ2-3; d_gene: TRBD2; v_gene: TRBV7-2; abundance: NA; CDR3aa: CASSLTSGSRDTQYF; CDR3nt: TGTGCCAGCAGCTTAACTAGCGGGAGTAGGGATACGCAGTATTTT
j_gene: TRBJ1-5; d_gene: NA; v_gene: TRBV5-5; abundance: few; CDR3aa: CASSWDTYSNQPQHF; CDR3nt: TGTGCCAGCAGCTGGGACACCTATAGCAATCAGCCCCAGCATTTT
j_gene: TRBJ2-4; d_gene: NA; v_gene: TRBV13; abundance: few; CDR3aa: CASSLGSGSDIQYF; CDR3nt: TGTGCCAGCAGCTTAGGGAGCGGATCGGACATTCAGTACTTC
j_gene: TRBJ2-7; d_gene: NA; v_gene: TRBV20-1; abundance: NA; CDR3aa: CSARVRTLYEQYF; CDR3nt: TGCAGTGCTAGAGTACGAACCCTATACGAGCAGTACTTC
j_gene: TRBJ1-4; d_gene: NA; v_gene: TRBV10-3; abundance: few; CDR3aa: CAIGLGRSNEKLFF; CDR3nt: TGTGCCATCGGTCTAGGACGGTCAAATGAAAAACTGTTTTTT
j_gene: TRBJ1-6; d_gene: NA; v_gene: TRBV12-3/TRBV12-4; abundance: NA; CDR3aa: CASSLGVRFSPLHF; CDR3nt: TGTGCCAGCAGTTTAGGAGTCAGATTTTCACCCCTCCACTTT
j_gene: TRBJ1-2; d_gene: NA; v_gene: TRBV29-1; abundance: NA; CDR3aa: CSVIPQINYGYTF; CDR3nt: TGCAGCGTTATCCCACAAATAAACTATGGCTACACCTTC
j_gene: TRBJ1-2; d_gene: NA; v_gene: TRBV6-5; abundance: NA; CDR3aa: CASSRGPYGYTF; CDR3nt: TGTGCCAGCAGTCGAGGACCCTATGGCTACACCTTC
j_gene: TRBJ1-5; d_gene: NA; v_gene: TRBV27; abundance: once; CDR3aa: CASSWQGFQPQHF; CDR3nt: TGTGCCAGCAGTTGGCAGGGCTTTCAGCCCCAGCATTTT
j_gene: TRBJ2-5; d_gene: TRBD1; v_gene: TRBV6-5; abundance: NA; CDR3aa: CASSYGPGGQETQYF; CDR3nt: TGTGCCAGCAGTTACGGTCCAGGGGGCCAAGAGACCCAGTACTTC
j_gene: TRBJ2-6; d_gene: NA; v_gene: TRBV6-2/TRBV6-3; abundance: few; CDR3aa: CASSPHLSGANVLTF; CDR3nt: TGTGCCAGCAGTCCCCACCTCTCTGGGGCCAACGTCCTGACTTTC
j_gene: TRBJ2-2; d_gene: NA; v_gene: TRBV6-1; abundance: NA; CDR3aa: CASMKRTGRGTGELFF; CDR3nt: TGTGCCAGCATGAAGCGGACCGGGCGGGGCACCGGGGAGCTGTTTTTT
j_gene: TRBJ2-6; d_gene: NA; v_gene: TRBV7-3; abundance: few; CDR3aa: CASSSGTANVLTF; CDR3nt: TGTGCCAGCAGCTCTGGGACAGCCAACGTCCTGACTTTC
j_gene: TRBJ2-7; d_gene: NA; v_gene: TRBV6-1; abundance: NA; CDR3aa: CASNVESQSEQYF; CDR3nt: TGTGCCAGCAACGTTGAGTCCCAAAGCGAGCAGTACTTC
j_gene: TRBJ2-7; d_gene: NA; v_gene: TRBV6-1; abundance: few; CDR3aa: CASRDSFSSYEQYF; CDR3nt: TGTGCCAGCAGGGACAGCTTTAGCTCCTACGAGCAGTACTTC
j_gene: TRBJ2-6; d_gene: TRBD2; v_gene: TRBV5-1; abundance: few; CDR3aa: CASSLKTSGGPGANVLTF; CDR3nt: TGCGCCAGCAGCTTGAAGACTAGCGGGGGGCCTGGGGCCAACGTCCTGACTTTC
j_gene: TRBJ2-7; d_gene: TRBD1; v_gene: TRBV5-4; abundance: few; CDR3aa: CASARDSTYEQYF; CDR3nt: TGTGCCAGCGCCCGGGACAGCACCTACGAGCAGTACTTC
j_gene: TRBJ2-1; d_gene: TRBD2; v_gene: TRBV4-2; abundance: once; CDR3aa: CASSQNGLADYNEQFF; CDR3nt: TGTGCCAGCAGCCAAAACGGACTAGCGGATTACAATGAGCAGTTCTTC
j_gene: TRBJ2-1; d_gene: TRBD2; v_gene: TRBV5-1; abundance: few; CDR3aa: CASSLSPSGEYNEQFF; CDR3nt: TGCGCCAGCAGCTTGTCTCCTAGCGGGGAGTACAATGAGCAGTTCTTC
j_gene: TRBJ2-3; d_gene: TRBD2; v_gene: TRBV11-1; abundance: NA; CDR3aa: CASLGLVRDTQYF; CDR3nt: TGTGCCAGCTTAGGACTAGTGCGAGATACGCAGTATTTT
j_gene: TRBJ2-3; d_gene: NA; v_gene: TRBV11-1; abundance: NA; CDR3aa: CASSSWGRGSTDTQYF; CDR3nt: TGTGCCAGCAGCTCCTGGGGAAGGGGAAGCACAGATACGCAGTATTTT
j_gene: TRBJ2-3; d_gene: NA; v_gene: TRBV7-9; abundance: few; CDR3aa: CASSPHRGGSTDTQYF; CDR3nt: TGTGCCAGCAGCCCCCACAGGGGGGGGAGCACAGATACGCAGTATTTT
j_gene: TRBJ1-2; d_gene: NA; v_gene: TRBV20-1; abundance: NA; CDR3aa: CSASKQINYGYTF; CDR3nt: TGCAGTGCTAGTAAACAGATTAACTATGGCTACACCTTC
j_gene: TRBJ2-6; d_gene: NA; v_gene: TRBV30; abundance: NA; CDR3aa: CAWRKLGVPGANVLTF; CDR3nt: TGTGCCTGGAGGAAGCTTGGGGTCCCTGGGGCCAACGTCCTGACTTTC
j_gene: TRBJ2-2; d_gene: NA; v_gene: TRBV5-4; abundance: few; CDR3aa: CASSTRGNTGELFF; CDR3nt: TGTGCCAGCAGTACAAGGGGGAACACCGGGGAGCTGTTTTTT
j_gene: TRBJ2-5; d_gene: NA; v_gene: TRBV5-1; abundance: NA; CDR3aa: CASSYRTLTAETQYF; CDR3nt: TGCGCCAGCAGCTACCGGACTCTAACGGCGGAGACCCAGTACTTC
j_gene: TRBJ1-4; d_gene: TRBD1; v_gene: TRBV7-2; abundance: few; CDR3aa: CASSSRGRTNEKLFF; CDR3nt: TGTGCCAGCAGCTCCAGGGGGCGGACTAATGAAAAACTGTTTTTT
j_gene: TRBJ2-1; d_gene: TRBD2; v_gene: TRBV10-1; abundance: few; CDR3aa: CASSAGSGGKEQFF; CDR3nt: TGCGCCAGCAGTGCCGGTAGCGGGGGCAAAGAGCAGTTCTTC
j_gene: TRBJ2-5; d_gene: NA; v_gene: TRBV5-1; abundance: few; CDR3aa: CASSLFGGPEKTQYF; CDR3nt: TGCGCCAGCAGCTTGTTCGGCGGCCCGGAGAAGACCCAGTACTTC
j_gene: TRBJ2-5; d_gene: NA; v_gene: TRBV12-3/TRBV12-4; abundance: NA; CDR3aa: CASRAEGVETQYF; CDR3nt: TGTGCCAGCAGGGCGGAGGGCGTCGAGACCCAGTACTTC
j_gene: TRBJ2-2; d_gene: NA; v_gene: TRBV27; abundance: NA; CDR3aa: CASSSTGGQGLTGELFF; CDR3nt: TGTGCCAGCAGCTCTACCGGGGGTCAGGGCCTCACCGGGGAGCTGTTTTTT
j_gene: TRBJ2-3; d_gene: TRBD1; v_gene: TRBV9; abundance: NA; CDR3aa: CASSVDRDGNTRYF; CDR3nt: TGTGCCAGCAGCGTCGACAGGGACGGGAATACGCGGTATTTT
j_gene: TRBJ2-5; d_gene: NA; v_gene: TRBV29-1; abundance: NA; CDR3aa: CSGAQGIGETQYF; CDR3nt: TGCAGCGGTGCACAGGGAATCGGGGAGACCCAGTACTTC
j_gene: TRBJ2-5; d_gene: TRBD2; v_gene: TRBV28; abundance: few; CDR3aa: CAIRAGGLETQYF; CDR3nt: TGTGCCATCCGAGCGGGGGGGCTGGAGACCCAGTACTTC
j_gene: TRBJ2-5; d_gene: NA; v_gene: TRBV18; abundance: few; CDR3aa: CASSSSQGTQYF; CDR3nt: TGTGCCAGCTCATCATCCCAAGGGACCCAGTACTTC
j_gene: TRBJ2-7; d_gene: NA; v_gene: TRBV5-1; abundance: NA; CDR3aa: CASSLASGRRWEQYF; CDR3nt: TGCGCCAGCAGCTTGGCCTCGGGCCGGAGGTGGGAGCAGTACTTC
j_gene: TRBJ1-6; d_gene: TRBD1; v_gene: TRBV2; abundance: few; CDR3aa: CASSPQGALNSPLHF; CDR3nt: TGTGCCAGCAGTCCGCAGGGGGCCCTTAATTCACCCCTCCACTTT